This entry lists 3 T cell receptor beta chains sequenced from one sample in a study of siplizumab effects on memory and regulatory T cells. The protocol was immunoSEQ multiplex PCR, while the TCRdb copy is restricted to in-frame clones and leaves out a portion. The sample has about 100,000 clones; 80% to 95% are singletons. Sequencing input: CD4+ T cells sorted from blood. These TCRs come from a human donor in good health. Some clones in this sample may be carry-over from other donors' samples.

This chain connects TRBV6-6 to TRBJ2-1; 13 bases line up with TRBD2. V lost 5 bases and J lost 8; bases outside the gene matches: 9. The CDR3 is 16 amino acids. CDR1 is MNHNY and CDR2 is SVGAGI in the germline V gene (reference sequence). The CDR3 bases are TGTGCCAGCAGTACACTAACTAGCGGGAGGGTCTATGAGCAGTTCTTC. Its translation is CASSTLTSGRVYEQFF.

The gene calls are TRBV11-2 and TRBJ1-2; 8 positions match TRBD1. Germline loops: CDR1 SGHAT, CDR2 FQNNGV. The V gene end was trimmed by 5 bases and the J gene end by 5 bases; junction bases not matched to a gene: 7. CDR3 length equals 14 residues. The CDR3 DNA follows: TGTGCCAGCAGCACCCAGGGGGCGCTTTATGGCTACACCTTC. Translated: CASSTQGALYGYTF.

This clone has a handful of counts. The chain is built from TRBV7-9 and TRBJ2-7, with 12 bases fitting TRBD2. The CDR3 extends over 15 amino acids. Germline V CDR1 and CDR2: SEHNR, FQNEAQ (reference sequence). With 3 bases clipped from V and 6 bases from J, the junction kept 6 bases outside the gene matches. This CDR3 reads CASSFSSGRGSEQYF. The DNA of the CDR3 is TGTGCCAGCAGCTTTTCTAGCGGGAGGGGTTCCGAGCAGTACTTC.